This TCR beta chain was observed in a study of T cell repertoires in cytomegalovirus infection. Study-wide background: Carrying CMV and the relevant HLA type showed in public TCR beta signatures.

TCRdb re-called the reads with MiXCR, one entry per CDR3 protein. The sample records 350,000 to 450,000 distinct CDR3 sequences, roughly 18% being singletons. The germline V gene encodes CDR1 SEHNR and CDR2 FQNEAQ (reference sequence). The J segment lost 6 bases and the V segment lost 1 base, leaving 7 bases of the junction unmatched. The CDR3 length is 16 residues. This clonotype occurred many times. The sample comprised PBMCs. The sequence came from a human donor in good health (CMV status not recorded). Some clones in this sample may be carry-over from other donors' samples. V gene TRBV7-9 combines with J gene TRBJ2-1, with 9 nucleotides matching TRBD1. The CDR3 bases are TGTGCCAGCAGCTTAGGTCCGGGACAGGGAGGCAATGAGCAGTTCTTC. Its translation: CASSLGPGQGGNEQFF.